These 5 T cell receptor beta chains came from one sample sequenced in a study of T cells expressing NK-cell markers. TCRdb reprocessed the 5' RACE reads; each CDR3 protein has one entry and no DNA is given. The ten most abundant clones cover around 4.2% of a sample with about 260,000 distinct CDR3 sequences. The specimen sequenced was blood T cells: a sorted CD56 or NKG2C T cell subset, CD4+ or CD8+ T cells, or bulk PBMC T cells (not recorded which). The source of these receptors is a woman between 18 and 70 years old in good health.

This rearrangement joins TRBV5-6 to TRBJ2-1; no DNA is available, so the TRBD2 call from TCRdb remains unchecked. CDR3 length equals 16 residues. The V gene's germline CDR1 is SGHDT and CDR2 YYEEEE. The CDR3 reads CASSLLGLAGYNEQFF.

The rearrangement uses TRBV6-4 and TRBJ2-1. Germline CDR1 reads MRHNA; CDR2 reads SNTAGT. CDR3 length: 13 amino acids. CDR3 protein: CASSDSSINEQFF.

This chain connects TRBV14 to TRBJ2-1; TCRdb's assignment of TRBD2 cannot be checked, as there is no DNA. This CDR3 contains 17 residues. The germline CDR1 and CDR2 sequences are SGHDN and FVKESK. The CDR3: CASSQEKGLASYNEQFF.

This chain uses TRBV20-1 with TRBJ2-1; there is no DNA to check the TCRdb D call of TRBD1. CDR1 DFQATT and CDR2 SNEGSKA come from the germline V gene (reference sequence). This CDR3 contains 14 residues. The CDR3 protein is CSARRDVSYNEQFF.

The chain is built from TRBV5-1 and TRBJ2-7; TCRdb designates TRBD1, a call that cannot be tested without DNA. The CDR3 is 14 amino acids. CDR1 and CDR2 from the germline V gene are SGHRS and YFSETQ. CDR3 in amino acids: CASMVGGQVYEQYF.